The clone carrying this TCR beta chain appeared many times. Antigen specificity is unknown. This sample is drawn from a study of T cells in Graves' hyperthyroidism and ophthalmopathy. TCR beta CDR3 regions were amplified from RNA transcripts. The study used the HTBI primer set for a first-round RT-PCR of the TCR CDR3. In TCRdb, the multiplex PCR reads were re-called with MiXCR into one record per CDR3 protein. The data contain about 540,000 distinct CDR3 sequences, just over 45% of them singletons. Study-level points and caveats: Most thyroid clonotypes expanded above 0.001 were also detected in blood.

The clonotype originates from a woman under 30 with Graves' hyperthyroidism. Sequencing input: peripheral blood or thyroid tissue (not recorded which).

CDR3 protein: CASSQETSGTETQYF. The CDR3 coding sequence is TGTGCCAGCAGCCAAGAGACTAGCGGCACGGAGACCCAGTACTTC. The rearrangement uses TRBV4-2 and TRBJ2-5, with 9 bases identical to TRBD2. The ends lost 0 bases at V and 5 bases at J; junction bases unmatched: 4. CDR1 and CDR2 from the germline V gene are LGHNA and YNFKEQ. The CDR3 is made up of 15 amino acids.